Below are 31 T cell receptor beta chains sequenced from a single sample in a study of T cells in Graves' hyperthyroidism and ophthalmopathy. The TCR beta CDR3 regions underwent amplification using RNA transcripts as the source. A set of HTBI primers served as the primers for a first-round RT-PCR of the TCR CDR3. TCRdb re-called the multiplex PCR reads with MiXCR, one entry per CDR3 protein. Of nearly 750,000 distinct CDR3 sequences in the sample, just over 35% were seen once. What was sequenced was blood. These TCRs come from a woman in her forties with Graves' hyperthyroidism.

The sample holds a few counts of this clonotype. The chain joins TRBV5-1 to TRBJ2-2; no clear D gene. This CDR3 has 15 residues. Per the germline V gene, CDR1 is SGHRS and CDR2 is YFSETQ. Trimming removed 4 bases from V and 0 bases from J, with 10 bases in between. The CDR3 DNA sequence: TGCGCCAGCAGCATTTTCGAAGCGAACACCGGGGAGCTGTTTTTT. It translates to CASSIFEANTGELFF.

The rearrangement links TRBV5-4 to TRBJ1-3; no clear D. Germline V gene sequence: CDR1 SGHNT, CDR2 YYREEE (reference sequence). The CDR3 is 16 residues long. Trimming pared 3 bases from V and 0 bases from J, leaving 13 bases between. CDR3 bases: TGTGCCAGCAGCTCAGGCGGTAGGAGCTCTGGAAACACCATATATTTT. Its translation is CASSSGGRSSGNTIYF. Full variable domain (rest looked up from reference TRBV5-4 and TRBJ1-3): ETGVTQSPTHLIKTRGQQVTLRCSSQSGHNTVSWYQQALGQGPQFIFQYYREEENGRGNFPPRFSGLQFPNYSSELNVNALELDDSALYLCASSSGGRSSGNTIYFGEGSWLTVV.

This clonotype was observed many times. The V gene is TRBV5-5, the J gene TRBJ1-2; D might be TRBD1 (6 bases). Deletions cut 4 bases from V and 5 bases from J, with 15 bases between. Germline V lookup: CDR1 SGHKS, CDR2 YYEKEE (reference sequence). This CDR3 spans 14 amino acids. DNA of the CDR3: TGTGCCAGCAGCCTTACAGGACAGATATATGGCTACACCTTC. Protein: CASSLTGQIYGYTF.

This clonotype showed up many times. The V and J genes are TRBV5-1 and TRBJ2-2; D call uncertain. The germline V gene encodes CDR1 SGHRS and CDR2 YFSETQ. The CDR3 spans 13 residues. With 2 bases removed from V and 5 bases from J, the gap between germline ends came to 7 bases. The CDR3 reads CASSLGETGELFF. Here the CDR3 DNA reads TGCGCCAGCAGCTTAGGTGAAACCGGGGAGCTGTTTTTT.

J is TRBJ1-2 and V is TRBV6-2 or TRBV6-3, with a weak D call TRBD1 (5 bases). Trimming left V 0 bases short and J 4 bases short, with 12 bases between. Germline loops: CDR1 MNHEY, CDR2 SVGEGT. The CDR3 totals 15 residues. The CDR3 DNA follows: TGTGCCAGCAGTTACTCTTGGGACGGGGCCTATGGCTACACCTTC. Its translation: CASSYSWDGAYGYTF.

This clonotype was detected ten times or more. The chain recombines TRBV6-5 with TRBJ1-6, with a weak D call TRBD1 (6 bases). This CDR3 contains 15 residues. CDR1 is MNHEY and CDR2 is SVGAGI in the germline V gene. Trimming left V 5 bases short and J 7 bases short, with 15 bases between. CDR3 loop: CASSQNGQRNSPLHF. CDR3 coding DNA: TGTGCCAGCAGTCAAAATGGACAGAGGAATTCACCCCTCCACTTT.

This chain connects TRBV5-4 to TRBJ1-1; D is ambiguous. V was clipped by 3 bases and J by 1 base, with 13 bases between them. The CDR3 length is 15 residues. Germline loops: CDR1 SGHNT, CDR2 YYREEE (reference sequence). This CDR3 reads CASSWRAGANTEAFF. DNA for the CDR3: TGTGCCAGCAGCTGGAGGGCGGGTGCGAACACTGAAGCTTTCTTT.

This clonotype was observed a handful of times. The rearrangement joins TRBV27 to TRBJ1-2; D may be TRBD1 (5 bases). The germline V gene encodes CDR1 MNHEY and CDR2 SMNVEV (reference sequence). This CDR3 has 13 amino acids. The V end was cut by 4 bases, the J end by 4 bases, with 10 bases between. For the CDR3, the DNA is TGTGCCAGCAGTTCACAGGAAACCTATGGCTACACCTTC. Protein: CASSSQETYGYTF.

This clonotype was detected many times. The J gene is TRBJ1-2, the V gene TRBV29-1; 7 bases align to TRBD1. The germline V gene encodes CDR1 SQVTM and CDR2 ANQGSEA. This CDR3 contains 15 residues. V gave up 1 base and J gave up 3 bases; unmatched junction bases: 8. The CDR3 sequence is CSVEARQGGDYGYTF. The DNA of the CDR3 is TGCAGCGTTGAAGCCCGACAGGGTGGAGACTATGGCTACACCTTC.

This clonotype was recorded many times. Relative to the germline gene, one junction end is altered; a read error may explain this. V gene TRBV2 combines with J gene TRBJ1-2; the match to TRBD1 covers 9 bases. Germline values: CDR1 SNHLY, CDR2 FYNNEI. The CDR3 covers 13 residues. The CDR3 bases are TGTGTCAGCAGCCCGGGACAGGGTCATGGCTACACCTTC. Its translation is CVSSPGQGHGYTF.

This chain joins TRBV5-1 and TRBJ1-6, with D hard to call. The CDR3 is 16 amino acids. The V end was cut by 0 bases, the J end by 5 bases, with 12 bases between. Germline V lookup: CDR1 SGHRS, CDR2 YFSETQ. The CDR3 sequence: CASSLGGGYNNSPLHF. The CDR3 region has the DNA TGCGCCAGCAGCTTGGGTGGAGGCTATAATAATTCACCCCTCCACTTT.

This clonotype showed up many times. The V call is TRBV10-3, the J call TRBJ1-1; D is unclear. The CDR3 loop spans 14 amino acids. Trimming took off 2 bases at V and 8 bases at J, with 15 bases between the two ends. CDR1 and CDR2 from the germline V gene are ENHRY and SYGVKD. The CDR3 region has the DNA TGTGCCATCAGTGAGCCCTTTCGGGGTAGAGAAGCTTTCTTT. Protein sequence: CAISEPFRGREAFF.

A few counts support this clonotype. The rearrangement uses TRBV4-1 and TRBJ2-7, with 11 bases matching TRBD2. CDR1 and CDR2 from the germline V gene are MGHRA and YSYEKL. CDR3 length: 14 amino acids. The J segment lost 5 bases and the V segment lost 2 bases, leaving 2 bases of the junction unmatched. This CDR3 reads CASSQFSGRDEQYF. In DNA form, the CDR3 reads TGCGCCAGCAGCCAATTTAGCGGGAGGGACGAGCAGTACTTC.

In DNA, the CDR3 is TGTGCCAGCACCACGCCGGACAGGTCCTACGAGCAGTACTTC. Translation gives CASTTPDRSYEQYF. This chain uses TRBV6-5 with TRBJ2-7; 7 bases align to TRBD1. Trimming at V came to 7 bases and at J to 1 base, leaving 7 bases not matched to a gene. In germline, CDR1 is MNHEY, CDR2 SVGAGI. CDR3 length: 14 residues.

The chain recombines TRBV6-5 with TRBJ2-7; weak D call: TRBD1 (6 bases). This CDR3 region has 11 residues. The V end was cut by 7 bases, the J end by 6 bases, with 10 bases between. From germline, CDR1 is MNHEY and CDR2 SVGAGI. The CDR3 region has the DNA TGTGCCAGCAAGTCAGGGGTCGAGCAGTACTTC. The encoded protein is CASKSGVEQYF.

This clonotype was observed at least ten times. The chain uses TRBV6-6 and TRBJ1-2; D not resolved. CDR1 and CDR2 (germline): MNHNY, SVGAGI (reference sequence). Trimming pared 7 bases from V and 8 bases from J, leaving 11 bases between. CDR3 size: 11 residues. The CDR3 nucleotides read TGTGCCAGCACCGGCTTGGGGGGCTACACCTTC. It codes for CASTGLGGYTF.

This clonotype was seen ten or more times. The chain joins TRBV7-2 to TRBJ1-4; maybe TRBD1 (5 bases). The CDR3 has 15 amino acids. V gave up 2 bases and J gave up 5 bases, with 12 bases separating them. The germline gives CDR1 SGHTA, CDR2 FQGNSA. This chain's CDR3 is CASSLPGRWNEKLFF. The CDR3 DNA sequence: TGTGCCAGCAGCTTACCAGGGAGATGGAATGAAAAACTGTTTTTT.

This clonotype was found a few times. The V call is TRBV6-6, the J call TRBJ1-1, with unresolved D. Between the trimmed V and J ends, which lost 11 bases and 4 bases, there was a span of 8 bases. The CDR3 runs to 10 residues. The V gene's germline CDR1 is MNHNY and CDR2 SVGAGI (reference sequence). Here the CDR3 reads CASGVTEAFF. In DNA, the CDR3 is TGTGCCTCCGGGGTCACTGAAGCTTTCTTT.

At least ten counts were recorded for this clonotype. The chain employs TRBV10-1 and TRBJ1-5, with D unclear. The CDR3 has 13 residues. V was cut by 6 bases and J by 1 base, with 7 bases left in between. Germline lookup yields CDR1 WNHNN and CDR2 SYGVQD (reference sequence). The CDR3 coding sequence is TGCGCCAGCAGCATGGACAGCAATCAGCCCCAGCATTTT. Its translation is CASSMDSNQPQHF.

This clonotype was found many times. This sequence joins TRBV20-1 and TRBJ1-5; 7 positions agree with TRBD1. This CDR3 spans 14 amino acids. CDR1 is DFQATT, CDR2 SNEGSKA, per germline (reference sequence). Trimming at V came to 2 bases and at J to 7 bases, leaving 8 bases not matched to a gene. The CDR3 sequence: CSARSGTAGQPQHF. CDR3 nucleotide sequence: TGCAGTGCTAGAAGTGGGACAGCCGGGCAGCCCCAGCATTTT.

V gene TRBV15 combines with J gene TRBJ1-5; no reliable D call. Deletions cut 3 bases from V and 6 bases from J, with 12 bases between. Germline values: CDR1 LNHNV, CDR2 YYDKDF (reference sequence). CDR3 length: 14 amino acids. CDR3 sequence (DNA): TGTGCCACCAGCAGCTTAGCGGTGGGTCAGCCCCAGCATTTT. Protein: CATSSLAVGQPQHF.

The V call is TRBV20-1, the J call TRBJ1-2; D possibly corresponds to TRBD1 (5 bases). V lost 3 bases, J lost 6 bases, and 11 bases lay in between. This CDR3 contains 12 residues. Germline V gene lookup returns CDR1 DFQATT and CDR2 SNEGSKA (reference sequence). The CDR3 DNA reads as TGCAGTGCTAGCCCAGGGAACCATGGCTACACCTTC. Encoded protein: CSASPGNHGYTF.

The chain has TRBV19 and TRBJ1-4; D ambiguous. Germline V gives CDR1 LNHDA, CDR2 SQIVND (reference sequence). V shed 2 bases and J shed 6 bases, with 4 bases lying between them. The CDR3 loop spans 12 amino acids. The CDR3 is CASSISDEKLFF. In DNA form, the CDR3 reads TGTGCCAGTAGTATAAGCGATGAAAAACTGTTTTTT. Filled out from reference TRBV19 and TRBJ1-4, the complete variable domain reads DGGITQSPKYLFRKEGQNVTLSCEQNLNHDAMYWYRQDPGQGLRLIYYSQIVNDFQKGDIAEGYSVSREKKESFPLTVTSAQKNPTAFYLCASSISDEKLFFGSGTQLSVL.

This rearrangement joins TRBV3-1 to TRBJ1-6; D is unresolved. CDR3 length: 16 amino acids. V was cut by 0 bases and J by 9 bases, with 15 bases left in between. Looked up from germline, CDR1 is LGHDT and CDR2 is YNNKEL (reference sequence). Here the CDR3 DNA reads TGTGCCAGCAGCCAAGACGGCGGAAACCTGGGTTCACCCCTCCACTTT. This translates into CASSQDGGNLGSPLHF.

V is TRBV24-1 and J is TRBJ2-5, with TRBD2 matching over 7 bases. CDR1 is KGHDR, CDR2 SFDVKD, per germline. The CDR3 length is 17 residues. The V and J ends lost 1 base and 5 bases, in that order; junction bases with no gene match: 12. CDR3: CATSDFSSGGRRETQYF. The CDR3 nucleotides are TGTGCCACCAGTGATTTCTCCTCCGGGGGGAGGCGTGAGACCCAGTACTTC.

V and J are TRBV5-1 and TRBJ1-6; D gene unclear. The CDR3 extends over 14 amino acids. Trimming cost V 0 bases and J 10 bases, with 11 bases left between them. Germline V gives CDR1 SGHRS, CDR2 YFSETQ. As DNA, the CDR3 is TGCGCCAGCAGCTTGGGAAATGATCACTCACCCCTCCACTTT. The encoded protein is CASSLGNDHSPLHF.

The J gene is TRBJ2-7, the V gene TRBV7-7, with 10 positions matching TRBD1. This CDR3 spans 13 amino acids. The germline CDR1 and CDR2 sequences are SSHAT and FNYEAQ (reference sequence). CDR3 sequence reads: CAIGQGVFYEQYF. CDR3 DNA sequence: TGTGCTATCGGACAGGGGGTCTTCTACGAGCAGTACTTC.

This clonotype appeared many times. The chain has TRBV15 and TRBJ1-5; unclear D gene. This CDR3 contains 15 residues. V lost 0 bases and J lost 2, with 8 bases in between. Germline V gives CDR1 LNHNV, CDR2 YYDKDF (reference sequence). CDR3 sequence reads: CATSRDLGGNQPQHF. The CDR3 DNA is TGTGCCACCAGCAGAGACTTAGGCGGCAATCAGCCCCAGCATTTT.

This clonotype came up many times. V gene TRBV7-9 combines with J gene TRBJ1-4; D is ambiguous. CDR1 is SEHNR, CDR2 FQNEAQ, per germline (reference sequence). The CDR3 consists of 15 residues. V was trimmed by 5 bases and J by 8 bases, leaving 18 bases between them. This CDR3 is CASSERAREDEKLFF. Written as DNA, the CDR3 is TGTGCCAGCAGCGAACGGGCCCGGGAGGACGAAAAACTGTTTTTT. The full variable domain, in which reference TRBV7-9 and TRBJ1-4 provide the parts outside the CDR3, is DTGVSQNPRHKITKRGQNVTFRCDPISEHNRLYWYRQTLGQGPEFLTYFQNEAQLEKSRLLSDRFSAERPKGSFSTLEIQRTEQGDSAMYLCASSERAREDEKLFFGSGTQLSVL.

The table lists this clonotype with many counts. The CDR3 DNA follows: TGCAGTGCTCGCCTTGGACAGGGGGGCTCCTACGAGCAGTACTTC. Translating gives CSARLGQGGSYEQYF. The chain carries TRBV20-1 and TRBJ2-7; TRBD1 matches 10 bases. Germline CDR1 and CDR2: DFQATT and SNEGSKA (reference sequence). V was pared by 5 bases and J by 0 bases, with 7 bases of the junction left unmatched. The CDR3 loop spans 15 amino acids.

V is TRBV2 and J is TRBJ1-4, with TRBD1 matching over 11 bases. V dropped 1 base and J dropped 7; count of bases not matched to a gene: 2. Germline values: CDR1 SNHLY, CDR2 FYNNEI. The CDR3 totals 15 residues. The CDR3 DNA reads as TGTGCCAGCAGTGAAGGGACAGGGGGCGGTGAAAAACTGTTTTTT. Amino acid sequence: CASSEGTGGGEKLFF.